This T cell receptor (beta chain) was sequenced in a study of cytomegalovirus exposure and HLA in healthy donors. This CDR3 is 15 amino acids long. CDR1 SGHNT and CDR2 YYREEE come from the germline V gene (reference sequence). After removal of 7 bases from V and 3 bases from J, the junction contained 9 bases not matched to a gene. Primers included in the PCR were 60 Vbeta and 13 Jbeta primers. Clones were sequenced by immunoSEQ multiplex PCR, and TCRdb holds only the in-frame ones, with some missing. Of about 190,000 clones listed, more than 65% are singletons. Broader study findings: There were 160 or so TCR beta chains listed as cytomegalovirus-associated.

This clone was recorded a few times. Its specificity is unknown. The rearrangement joins TRBV5-4 to TRBJ2-2; 7 bases line up with TRBD2. This TCR was recovered from a young woman in good health and CMV-seropositive. Sequencing was carried out using PBMCs. The CDR3 spells CASPGGPLYTGELFF. The CDR3 DNA sequence: TGTGCCAGCCCGGGAGGTCCCCTCTACACCGGGGAGCTGTTTTTT.